Listed below are T cell receptor beta chains from one sample, sequenced in a study of T-cell memory formation after mild COVID-19. TCRdb redid the calling of the 5' RACE reads with MiXCR, one entry per CDR3 protein. This sample carries some 490,000 distinct CDR3 sequences, 15% to 20% of them seen once, and the ten largest clones take more than 9%. The specimen was PBMCs or a T cell subset sorted from them (not recorded which). Every receptor here comes from an adult woman who had mild COVID-19 (a few samples of this study predate the infection). Cell type and time point are not known. Both conserved end residues are part of each CDR3. The D gene is left open where the match is weak. Only some rows state a clone size, as once, few, many or a class for expanded clones.

clone_size	v_call	j_call	d_call	cdr3_aa	cdr3_nt
few	TRBV20-1	TRBJ2-7	NA	CSARVGSTEQYF	TGCAGTGCTAGAGTGGGAAGTACCGAGCAGTACTTC
few	TRBV11-2	TRBJ2-3	NA	CASRPGAGRDTQYF	TGTGCTTCGCGGCCTGGGGCGGGGCGGGATACGCAGTATTTT
NA	TRBV2	TRBJ2-1	NA	CASMAEGLGEQFF	TGTGCCAGCATGGCAGAGGGGCTTGGTGAGCAGTTCTTC
NA	TRBV7-6	TRBJ2-3	TRBD2	CASSLGHAGGADTQYF	TGTGCCAGCAGCTTAGGCCATGCGGGGGGCGCAGATACGCAGTATTTT
NA	TRBV3-1	TRBJ2-7	TRBD2	CATRSGGYEQYF	TGTGCTACACGAAGCGGGGGGTACGAGCAGTACTTC
few	TRBV20-1	TRBJ2-7	NA	CSPLGVKTSEQYF	TGCAGTCCTCTCGGGGTGAAGACCTCCGAGCAGTACTTC
many	TRBV25-1	TRBJ1-1	NA	CASRDLRGGGNTEAFF	TGTGCCAGCCGAGATCTACGAGGTGGGGGGAACACTGAAGCTTTCTTT
few	TRBV10-3	TRBJ2-7	NA	CAISESDEQYF	TGTGCCATCAGTGAGTCCGACGAGCAGTACTTC
many	TRBV25-1	TRBJ2-7	NA	CASSRWDYEQYF	TGTGCCAGCAGCCGGTGGGACTACGAGCAGTACTTC
few	TRBV14	TRBJ2-3	TRBD2	CASKSTASGGTDTQYF	TGTGCCAGCAAATCCACGGCTAGCGGGGGCACAGATACGCAGTATTTT
few	TRBV6-2/TRBV6-3	TRBJ2-7	TRBD2	CASSSGLAVNSYEQYF	TGTGCCAGCAGTTCCGGACTAGCGGTTAACTCCTACGAGCAGTACTTC
NA	TRBV29-1	TRBJ2-1	NA	CSVEGGTGRNEQFF	TGCAGCGTTGAAGGCGGGACTGGCAGGAATGAGCAGTTCTTC
many	TRBV28	TRBJ1-5	TRBD1	CASSPGTGVLWGQQSNQPQHF	TGTGCCAGCAGTCCCGGGACAGGGGTTCTTTGGGGCCAACAGAGCAATCAGCCCCAGCATTTT
few	TRBV15	TRBJ2-5	TRBD1	CATSWGQGGQETQYF	TGTGCCACCAGCTGGGGACAGGGGGGCCAAGAGACCCAGTACTTC
NA	TRBV3-1	TRBJ2-1	TRBD1	CASSQDQGAAYNEQFF	TGTGCCAGCAGCCAAGATCAGGGGGCCGCCTACAATGAGCAGTTCTTC
NA	TRBV7-2	TRBJ2-2	TRBD2	CASSLIAGANTGELFF	TGTGCCAGCAGCTTGATAGCGGGGGCGAACACCGGGGAGCTGTTTTTT
few	TRBV19	TRBJ2-7	TRBD2	CASSMAGLAGGSYEQYF	TGTGCCAGTAGTATGGCCGGGCTAGCGGGAGGTTCCTACGAGCAGTACTTC
NA	TRBV7-3	TRBJ2-5	TRBD1	CASSATGVQETQYF	TGTGCCAGCAGCGCTACAGGGGTCCAAGAGACCCAGTACTTC
NA	TRBV10-3	TRBJ1-5	NA	CAISSVNQPQHF	TGTGCCATCAGCAGCGTGAATCAGCCCCAGCATTTT
few	TRBV3-1	TRBJ2-7	NA	CASSQETYEQYF	TGTGCCAGCAGCCAAGAAACCTACGAGCAGTACTTC
few	TRBV5-1	TRBJ2-1	NA	CASSLMGRSSYNEQFF	TGCGCCAGCAGCTTGATGGGCAGGAGCTCCTACAATGAGCAGTTCTTC
once	TRBV18	TRBJ2-7	NA	CATKAAAGNHEQYF	TGTGCTACCAAGGCCGCGGCAGGGAACCACGAGCAGTACTTC
many	TRBV15	TRBJ2-7	TRBD1	CATSRDTRTGGEQYF	TGTGCCACCAGCAGAGACACGCGGACAGGGGGTGAGCAGTACTTC